Given below is one T cell receptor beta chain in context. Its cognate antigen is unknown. The data belong to a study of T-cell reconstitution after alpha-beta-depleted transplantation in children. General study results and limits: Fresh T-cell production supplied most of the T-cell counts and diversity seen one year after transplant. By about two months after transplant, alpha-beta T cells reportedly arose from several hundred graft clones that had expanded.

TCRbeta library preparation incorporated unique molecular identifiers. TCRdb redid the calling of the PCR reads with MiXCR, one entry per CDR3 protein. The sample holds about 980,000 distinct CDR3 sequences, around 30% seen once. Trimming took off 0 bases at V and 4 bases at J, with 13 bases between the two ends. This CDR3 is built from 15 residues. Germline assignment: CDR1 SEHNR and CDR2 FQNEAQ (reference sequence). The rearrangement joins TRBV7-9 to TRBJ2-7, with D tentatively TRBD2 (6 bases). This receptor was identified in a boy in the first two years of life who had a stem cell transplant for SCID, so the T cells may come from the graft donor. The sequencing used PBMCs, mostly from graft donor cells, collected 360 days after TCRalphabeta/CD19-depleted stem cell transplant. The CDR3 DNA reads TGTGCCAGCAGCTTAGCGCCGGCAGGGAGGTACGAGCAGTACTTC. It specifies CASSLAPAGRYEQYF.